Presented here are 5 T cell receptor beta chains from one specimen sequenced in a study of blood T cells in healthy people across ages. For the second PCR, which ran for about 7 to 11 cycles, a sample-barcoded 5' primer and a J-beta primer mix were used. TCRdb ran MiXCR on the 5' RACE reads and lists one entry per CDR3 protein. The sample consists of some 700,000 distinct CDR3 sequences, 22% of them appearing once. Sequenced: blood. Receptors were obtained from a man aged 70-80 years in good health.

The chain is built from TRBV12-3 or TRBV12-4 and TRBJ2-1, with TRBD2 identical over 11 bases. The CDR3 is 15 residues long. J lost 9 bases, V lost 6 bases, and 10 bases had no gene match. The CDR3 nucleotides read TGTGCCAGCAGACGAACTAGCGGGAGAGCAGGTGAGCAGTTCTTC. Encoded protein: CASRRTSGRAGEQFF.

V and J are TRBV5-1 and TRBJ2-7, with D perhaps TRBD2 (6 bases). This CDR3 comprises 14 residues. Trimming took off 0 bases at V and 4 bases at J, with 11 bases between the two ends. The germline CDR1 and CDR2 sequences are SGHRS and YFSETQ. The CDR3 DNA sequence: TGCGCCAGCAGCTTGGGGACTATCTCTTACGAGCAGTACTTC. It yields the protein CASSLGTISYEQYF.

This clonotype has more than one count but fewer than ten. This chain links TRBV7-9 with TRBJ2-5, with 7 bases identical to TRBD1. The DNA end is more similar to TRBJ2-7, so the J call may be wrong. Germline V lookup: CDR1 SEHNR, CDR2 FQNEAQ (reference sequence). The CDR3 has 17 amino acids. This chain's CDR3 is CASSPPPGQNLDYEQYF. As DNA, the CDR3 is TGTGCCAGCAGCCCGCCGCCGGGACAGAATCTCGACTACGAGCAGTACTTC.

This clonotype turned up a few times. V and J are TRBV12-3 or TRBV12-4 and TRBJ1-1; maybe TRBD1 (5 bases). This CDR3 spans 15 amino acids. V lost 5 bases and J 2 bases, leaving 15 bases between the germline ends. This chain's CDR3 is CASSDPGTANTEAFF. CDR3 coding DNA: TGTGCCAGCAGTGACCCCGGGACGGCCAACACTGAAGCTTTCTTT.

V and J are TRBV9 and TRBJ2-5; either TRBD1 or TRBD2 may fit D (6 bases each). The J call is in doubt because the DNA end fits TRBJ2-1 better. This CDR3 contains 14 residues. Germline CDR1 is SGDLS and CDR2 is YYNGEE. CDR3 DNA sequence: TGTGCCAGCAGCGTACGGGGGCCCTCCAATGAGCAGTTCTTC. Its protein is CASSVRGPSNEQFF.